What follows are 2 T cell receptor beta chains derived from one specimen sequenced in a study of T cell responses to AZD1222 COVID-19 vaccine. TCRdb keeps only in-frame clones here, not all; method: immunoSEQ multiplex PCR. The table includes about 150,000 clones, more than 85% detected once. Sequencing used peripheral blood, obtained 28 days after the second AZD1222 dose. The receptor set was obtained from an adult who received the AZD1222 COVID-19 vaccine.

The V call is TRBV19, the J call TRBJ2-7; D is perhaps TRBD1 or TRBD2 (5 bases each). The germline V gene encodes CDR1 LNHDA and CDR2 SQIVND (reference sequence). There are 14 residues in the CDR3. Trimming removed 3 bases at V and 0 bases at J, with 9 bases between. The CDR3 spells CASSISGSSYEQYF. Written as DNA, the CDR3 is TGTGCCAGTAGTATTTCAGGGAGCTCCTACGAGCAGTACTTC.

This chain connects TRBV7-2 to TRBJ2-1, with TRBD1 as a possible D gene (5 bases). The V and J ends lost 3 bases and 4 bases respectively, with 7 bases between them. Per germline, CDR1 SGHTA and CDR2 FQGNSA. This CDR3 has 13 residues. CDR3 region: CASSFREYNEQFF. CDR3 DNA: TGTGCCAGCAGCTTCAGGGAATACAATGAGCAGTTCTTC.